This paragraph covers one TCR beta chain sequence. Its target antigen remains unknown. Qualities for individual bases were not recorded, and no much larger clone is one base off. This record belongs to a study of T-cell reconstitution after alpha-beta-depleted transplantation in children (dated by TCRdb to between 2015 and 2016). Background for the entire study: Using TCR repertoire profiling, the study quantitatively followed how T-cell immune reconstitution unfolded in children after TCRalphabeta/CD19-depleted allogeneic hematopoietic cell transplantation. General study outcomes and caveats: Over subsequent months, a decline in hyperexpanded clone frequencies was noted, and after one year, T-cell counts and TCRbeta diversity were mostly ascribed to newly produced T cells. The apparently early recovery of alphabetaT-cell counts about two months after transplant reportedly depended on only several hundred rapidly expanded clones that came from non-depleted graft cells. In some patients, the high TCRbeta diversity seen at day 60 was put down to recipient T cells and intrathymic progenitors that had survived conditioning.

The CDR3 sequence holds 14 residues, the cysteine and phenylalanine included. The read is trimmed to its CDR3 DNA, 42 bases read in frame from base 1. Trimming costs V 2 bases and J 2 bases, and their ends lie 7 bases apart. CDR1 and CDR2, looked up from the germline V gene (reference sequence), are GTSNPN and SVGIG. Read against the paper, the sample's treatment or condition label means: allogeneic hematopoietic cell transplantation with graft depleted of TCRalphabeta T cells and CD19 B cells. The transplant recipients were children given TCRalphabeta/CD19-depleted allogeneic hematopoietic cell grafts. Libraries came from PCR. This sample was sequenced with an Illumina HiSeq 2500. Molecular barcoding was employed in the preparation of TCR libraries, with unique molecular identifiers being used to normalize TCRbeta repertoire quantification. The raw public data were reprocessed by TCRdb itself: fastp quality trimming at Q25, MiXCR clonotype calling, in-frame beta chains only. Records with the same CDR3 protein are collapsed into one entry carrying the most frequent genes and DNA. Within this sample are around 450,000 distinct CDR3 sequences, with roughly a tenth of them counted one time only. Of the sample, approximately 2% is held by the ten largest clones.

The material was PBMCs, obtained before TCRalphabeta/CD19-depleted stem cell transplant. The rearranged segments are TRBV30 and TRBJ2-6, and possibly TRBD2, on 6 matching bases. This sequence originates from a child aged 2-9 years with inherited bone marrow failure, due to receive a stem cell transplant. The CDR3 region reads CAWSSGAGANVLTF. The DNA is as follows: TGTGCCTGGAGTTCGGGGGCTGGGGCCAACGTCCTGACTTTC.